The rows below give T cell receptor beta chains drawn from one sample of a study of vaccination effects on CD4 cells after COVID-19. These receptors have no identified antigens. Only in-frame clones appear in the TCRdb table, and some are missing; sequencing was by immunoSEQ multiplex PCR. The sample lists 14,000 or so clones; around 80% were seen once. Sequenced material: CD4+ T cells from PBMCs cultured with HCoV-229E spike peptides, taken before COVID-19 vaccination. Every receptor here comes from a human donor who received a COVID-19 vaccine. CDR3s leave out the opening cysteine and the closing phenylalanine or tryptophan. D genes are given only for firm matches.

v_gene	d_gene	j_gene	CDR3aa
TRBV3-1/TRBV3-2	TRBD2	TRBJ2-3	ASSAGEFLTVPDTQY
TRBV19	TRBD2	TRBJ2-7	ASRTASGGGYEQY
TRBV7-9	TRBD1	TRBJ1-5	ASRADRGQPQH
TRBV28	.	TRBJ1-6	ASIRVGNSPLH
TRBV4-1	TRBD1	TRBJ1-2	ASSQPGQGMSGYT
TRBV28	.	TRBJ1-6	ASKAQGSTYNSPLH
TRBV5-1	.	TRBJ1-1	ASSLAQGFGPEAF
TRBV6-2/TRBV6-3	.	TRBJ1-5	ASSYYNQPQH
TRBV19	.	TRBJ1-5	ASSISGISNQPQH
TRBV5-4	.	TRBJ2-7	ASTGVGSYEQY
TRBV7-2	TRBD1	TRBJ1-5	ASSLAPDRAGNQPQH
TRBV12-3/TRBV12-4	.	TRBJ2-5	ASTSLRETQY
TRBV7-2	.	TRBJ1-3	ASSRGRRGKGGNTIY
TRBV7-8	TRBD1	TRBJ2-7	ASRGGLQGEQY
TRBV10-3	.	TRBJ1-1	AISDKGGRNTEAF
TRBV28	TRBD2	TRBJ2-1	ASTRTSGVYNEQF
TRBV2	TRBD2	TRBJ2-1	ASASGRSSYNEQF
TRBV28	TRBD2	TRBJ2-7	ASGRLARPYEQY
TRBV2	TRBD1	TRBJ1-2	ASSGTGGLGYT
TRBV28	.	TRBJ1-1	ASSNPGKLNTEAF
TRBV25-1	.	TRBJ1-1	ASSGTKTGRGDTEAF
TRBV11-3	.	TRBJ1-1	ASIPGSAGRNTEAF
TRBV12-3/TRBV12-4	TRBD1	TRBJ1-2	ASSLGQGYGYT
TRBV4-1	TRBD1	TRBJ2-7	ASNFQPPPGQGGEQY
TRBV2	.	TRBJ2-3	ASSERRLDVSTDTQY
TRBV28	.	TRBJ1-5	ASRPLTLSNQPQH
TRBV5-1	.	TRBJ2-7	ASSLRPGSLNTPYHNYPYEQY
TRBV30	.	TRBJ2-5	AWSVRGSTEAAQY
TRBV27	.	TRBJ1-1	ASSFSDTYTEAF
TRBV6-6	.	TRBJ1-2	ASGGLTSNYGYT
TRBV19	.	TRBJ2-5	ASSSGLNVETQY
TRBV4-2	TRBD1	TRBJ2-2	ASSHGQGLPGELF
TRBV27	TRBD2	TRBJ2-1	ASSTRTGGVWEQF
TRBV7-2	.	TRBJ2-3	ASSLGTAPRLDTQY
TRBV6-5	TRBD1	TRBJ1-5	ASSYSNQGDQPQH
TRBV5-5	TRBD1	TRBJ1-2	ASSPTTGKNYGYT
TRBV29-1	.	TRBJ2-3	SAQQHTDTQY
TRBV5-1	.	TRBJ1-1	ASSLLAAPSEAF
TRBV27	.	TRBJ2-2	ASTVGGNTGELF
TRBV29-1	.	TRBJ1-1	SVHQLNTEAF
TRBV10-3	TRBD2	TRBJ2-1	AIRIAGGPNNEQF
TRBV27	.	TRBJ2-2	ATRRGPDHGELF
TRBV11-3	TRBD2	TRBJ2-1	ASSLGTGGRAYNEQF
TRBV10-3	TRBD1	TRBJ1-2	AISLGQGNYGYT
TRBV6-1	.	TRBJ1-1	ASSERVPWTEAF
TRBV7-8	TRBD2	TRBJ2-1	ASSLVGTSGTYEQF
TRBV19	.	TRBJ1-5	ASSSQISNQPQH
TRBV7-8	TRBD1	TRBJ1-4	ASSLGTGFNEKLF
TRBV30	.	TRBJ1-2	AWRVGAFGYT
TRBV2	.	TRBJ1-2	ASSRDGYT
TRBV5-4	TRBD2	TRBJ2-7	ASSLEPGLVAREQY
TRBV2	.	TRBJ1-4	ASSGGPGRDEKLF
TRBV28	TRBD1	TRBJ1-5	ASSSSAGGADLDQPQH
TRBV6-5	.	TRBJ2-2	ASSPGTSYTGELF